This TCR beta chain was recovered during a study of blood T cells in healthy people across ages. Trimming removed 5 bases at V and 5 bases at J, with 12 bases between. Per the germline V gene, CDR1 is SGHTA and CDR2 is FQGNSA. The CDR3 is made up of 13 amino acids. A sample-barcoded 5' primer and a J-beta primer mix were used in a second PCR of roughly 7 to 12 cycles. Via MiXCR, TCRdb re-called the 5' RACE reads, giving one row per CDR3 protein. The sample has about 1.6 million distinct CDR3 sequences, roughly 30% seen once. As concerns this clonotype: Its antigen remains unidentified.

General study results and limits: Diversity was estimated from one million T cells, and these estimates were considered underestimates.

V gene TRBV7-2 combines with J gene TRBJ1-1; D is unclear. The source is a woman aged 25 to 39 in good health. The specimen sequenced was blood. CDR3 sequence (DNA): TGTGCCAGCAGCCCGCTAACTGCTACTGAAGCTTTCTTT. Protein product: CASSPLTATEAFF. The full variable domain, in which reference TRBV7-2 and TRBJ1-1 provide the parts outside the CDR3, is GAGVSQSPSNKVTEKGKDVELRCDPISGHTALYWYRQSLGQGLEFLIYFQGNSAPDKSGLPSDRFSAERTGGSVSTLTIQRTQQEDSAVYLCASSPLTATEAFFGQGTRLTVV.